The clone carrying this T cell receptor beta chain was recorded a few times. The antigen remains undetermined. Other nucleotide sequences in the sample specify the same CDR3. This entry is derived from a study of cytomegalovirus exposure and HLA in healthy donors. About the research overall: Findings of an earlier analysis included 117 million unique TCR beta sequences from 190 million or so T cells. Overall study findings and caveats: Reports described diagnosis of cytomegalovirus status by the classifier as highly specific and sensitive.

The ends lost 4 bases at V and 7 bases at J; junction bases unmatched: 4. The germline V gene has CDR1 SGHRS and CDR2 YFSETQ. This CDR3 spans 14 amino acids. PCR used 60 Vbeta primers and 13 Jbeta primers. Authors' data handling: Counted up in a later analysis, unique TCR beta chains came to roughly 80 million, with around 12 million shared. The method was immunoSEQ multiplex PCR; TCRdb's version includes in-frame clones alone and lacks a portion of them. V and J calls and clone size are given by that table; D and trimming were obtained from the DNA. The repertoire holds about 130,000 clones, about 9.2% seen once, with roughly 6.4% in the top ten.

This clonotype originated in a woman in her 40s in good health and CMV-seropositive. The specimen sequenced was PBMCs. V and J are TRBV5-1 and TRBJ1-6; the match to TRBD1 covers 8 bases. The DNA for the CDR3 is TGCGCCAGCAGCCTCGGACAGGGAAATTCACCCCTCCACTTT. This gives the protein CASSLGQGNSPLHF.